This T cell receptor beta chain was captured in a study of blood T cell repertoires in COVID-19. Study summary: Sites in the United States, Italy and Spain provided acute and convalescent COVID-19 samples. Sources were T cells, B-cell-depleted T cells, or PBMCs; the material itself was cDNA or gDNA.

Authors' data handling: The assay estimated nucleated cells by amplifying reference gene primers. Method: immunoSEQ multiplex PCR; TCRdb's copy keeps in-frame clones and lacks some. Clone size and the V and J calls come from that table; the DNA yielded D and trimming. The table includes about 200,000 clones, around 75% detected once. What was sequenced was peripheral blood. The clonotype comes from a woman aged 40-49 years with COVID-19, enrolled during active disease.

CDR3 DNA sequence: TGCGCCAGCAGCCAAGATCCGCGGGAGGGCCCAGAGACCCAGTACTTC. Its translation: CASSQDPREGPETQYF. This rearrangement joins TRBV4-1 to TRBJ2-5; 9 bases fit TRBD2. CDR1 is MGHRA, CDR2 YSYEKL, per germline. V was pared by 0 bases and J by 4 bases, with 6 bases of the junction left unmatched. CDR3 length: 16 amino acids.